Sequencing of this TCR beta chain was carried out in a study of CD8+ T cells in alopecia areata. As for treatment: oral pan-JAK inhibitor, 5-10 mg twice daily. This CDR3 region has 19 residues. Trimming removed 1 base from V and 7 bases from J; junction bases left unmatched: 18. The germline V gene encodes CDR1 MNHNS and CDR2 SASEGT. Study-level findings and limits: In scalp and blood during tofacitinib, many expanded lesional clones persisted.

With regard to this clone: The antigen remains unidentified.

cDNA reverse transcribed from extracted RNA served as the sequencing template. Profiling relied on immunoSEQ multiplex PCR, and the TCRdb table lists in-frame clones only, not all of them. Among roughly 170,000 clones listed, roughly 50% were seen once. The input for sequencing was CD8+ T cells sorted from blood, taken at week 24, from a patient treated with tofacitinib. The chain links TRBV6-1 to TRBJ1-4; 7 bases map to TRBD1. The receptor's source is a human donor with alopecia areata. For the CDR3, the DNA is TGTGCCAGCAGTGAAGTCGGTTTTGTGGTAGGGGGCCTGATTGAAAAACTGTTTTTT. Protein: CASSEVGFVVGGLIEKLFF.